A selection of T cell receptor beta chains follows, all from one sample in a study of shared clonotypes between healthy human individuals. Only in-frame clones appear in the TCRdb table, and some are missing; sequencing was by immunoSEQ multiplex PCR. This sample carries about 2.2 million clones, approximately 94% of them seen once, and the ten largest clones take under 2%. Sequencing used naive CD8+ T cells from PBMCs. The receptors originated from a man in his late teens or twenties in good health. Some clones in this sample may be carry-over from other donors' samples. The CDR3 runs from the conserved cysteine through the conserved F or W. The D gene is left open where the match is weak. A clone size is listed for some rows: how often the clone was seen (once, few, many), or a class if it is expanded.

NA TRBJ1-5 TRBV19 NA TGTGCCAGTAATCGTCTGACGGAAAATCAGCCCCAGCATTTT CASNRLTENQPQHF
once TRBJ2-6 TRBV9 NA TGTGCCAGCAGCGTAGATCAAAGGCTAGCAGGGGCCAACGTCCTGACTTTC CASSVDQRLAGANVLTF
once TRBJ2-7 TRBV7-8 NA TGTGCCAGCAGCTTAGGGGTGGGGGTAACCTACGAGCAGTACTTC CASSLGVGVTYEQYF
NA TRBJ2-7 TRBV28 TRBD1 TGTGCCAGCAGTTTCCGACAGGGGCACTCCTACGAGCAGTACTTC CASSFRQGHSYEQYF
NA TRBJ1-2 TRBV19 NA TGTGCGTGCAGGGGAGGCTATGGCTACACCTTC CACRGGYGYTF
NA TRBJ2-1 TRBV7-9 NA TGTGCCAGCAGCTTAGTCCCTACAGGTAACAATGAGCAGTTCTTC CASSLVPTGNNEQFF
NA TRBJ2-1 TRBV6-1 NA TGTGCCAGCAGAGCCTACAATGAGCAGTTCTTC CASRAYNEQFF
NA TRBJ2-3 TRBV2 TRBD1 TGTGCCAGCATTACGGACAGGTACACAGATACGCAGTATTTT CASITDRYTDTQYF
NA TRBJ2-3 TRBV5-5 NA TGTGCCAGCAGCTTGGAAGGGCGCACAGATACGCAGTATTTT CASSLEGRTDTQYF
NA TRBJ2-7 TRBV11-2 TRBD2 TGTGCCAGCAGCCCGAGGACTAGCCGTAGCGAGCAGTACTTC CASSPRTSRSEQYF
NA TRBJ2-1 TRBV27 NA TGTGCCAGCAGTACTTACAGGTTCTACAATGAGCAGTTCTTC CASSTYRFYNEQFF
NA TRBJ2-1 TRBV9 TRBD2 TGTGCCAGCAGCGTAGCTCGACTAGCGGGAAACGAGCAGTTCTTC CASSVARLAGNEQFF
NA TRBJ1-1 TRBV14 NA TGTGCCAGCAGCCTCACGGGAGGAAACACTGAAGCTTTCTTT CASSLTGGNTEAFF
NA TRBJ1-2 TRBV10-3 TRBD1 TGTGCCATGAGAGGACAGGGTAAGTACTATGGCTACACCTTC CAMRGQGKYYGYTF
NA TRBJ1-3 TRBV9 NA TGTGCCAGCAGCACCTCAGGGTTCGGAAACACCATATATTTT CASSTSGFGNTIYF
once TRBJ2-1 TRBV13 TRBD2 TGTGCCAGCAGCCCCCATCCGACTAGCGGCTTACATGAGCAGTTCTTC CASSPHPTSGLHEQFF
NA TRBJ2-7 TRBV7-9 NA TGTGCCAGCAGCTTAGTAGCAGTCTCCTACGAGCAGTACTTC CASSLVAVSYEQYF
NA TRBJ1-4 TRBV6-1 NA TGTGCCAGCAGTGAAACCCGCGGGGCTAATGAAAAACTGTTTTTT CASSETRGANEKLFF
NA TRBJ2-1 TRBV28 TRBD2 TGTGCCAGCAGTAACGTAGCGGGAATTAATGAGCAGTTCTTC CASSNVAGINEQFF
NA TRBJ1-1 TRBV25-1 NA TGTGCCAGCAGTGTCGGGGGTGAAGCTTTCTTT CASSVGGEAFF
NA TRBJ2-2 TRBV9 NA TGTGCCAGCAGCCCCGTTGAACCCGGGGAGCTGTTTTTT CASSPVEPGELFF
NA TRBJ2-3 TRBV27 NA TGTGCCAGCACCCCGGCGGGTTGGACAGATACGCAGTATTTT CASTPAGWTDTQYF
NA TRBJ2-1 TRBV19 TRBD1 TGTGCCAGTAGTGGGTGGGAAGGGGACAGGGGGAATGAGCAGTTCTTC CASSGWEGDRGNEQFF
NA TRBJ2-7 TRBV5-1 NA TGCGCCAGCAGACCTGCAGGGGAGCCCTACGAGCAGTACTTC CASRPAGEPYEQYF
NA TRBJ1-2 TRBV27 NA TGTGCCAGCAGTTTCGGTCATAAAAGCGGGGGGTATGGCTACACCTTC CASSFGHKSGGYGYTF
few TRBJ1-2 TRBV30 NA TGTGCCTGGAGCAGCCTCGACAGGTTCTATGGCTACACCTTC CAWSSLDRFYGYTF